Included here is one T cell receptor (beta chain) sequence, with context. Other nucleotide sequences from this sample produce the same CDR3. This entry comes from a study of blood T cell repertoires in COVID-19. Individuals aged roughly 18 to 90 years were recruited from some 26 US areas. Sequenced by immunoSEQ multiplex PCR; TCRdb stores in-frame clones only, minus some. Here the sample spans 350,000 to 400,000 clones, roughly 89% being singletons. Germline V lookup: CDR1 MDHEN, CDR2 SYDVKM. J gave up 7 bases and V 3 bases, and 2 bases lay outside the gene matches. The CDR3 totals 12 residues. The receptor's source is a woman aged 25 to 39 who had recovered from COVID-19. The sequencing input was PBMCs or T cells enriched from blood (not recorded which). V is TRBV28 and J is TRBJ1-2, with 7 bases that match TRBD1. This CDR3 reads CASSFRGSGYTF. CDR3 DNA sequence: TGTGCCAGCAGTTTCAGGGGGTCTGGCTACACCTTC.